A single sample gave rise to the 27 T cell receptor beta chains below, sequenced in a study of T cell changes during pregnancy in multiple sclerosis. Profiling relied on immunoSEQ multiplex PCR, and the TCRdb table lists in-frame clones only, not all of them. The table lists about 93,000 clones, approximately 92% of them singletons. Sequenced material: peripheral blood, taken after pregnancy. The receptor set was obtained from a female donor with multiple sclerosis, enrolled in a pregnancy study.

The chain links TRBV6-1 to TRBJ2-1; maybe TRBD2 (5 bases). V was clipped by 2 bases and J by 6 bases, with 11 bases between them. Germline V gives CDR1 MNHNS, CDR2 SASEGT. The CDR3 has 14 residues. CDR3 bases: TGTGCCAGCAGTGAAAGGACTCCTCCCAATGAGCAGTTCTTC. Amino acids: CASSERTPPNEQFF.

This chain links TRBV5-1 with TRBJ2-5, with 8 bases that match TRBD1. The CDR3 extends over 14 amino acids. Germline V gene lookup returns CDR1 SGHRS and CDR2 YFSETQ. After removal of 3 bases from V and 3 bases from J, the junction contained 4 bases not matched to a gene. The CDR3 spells CASSYRTGKETQYF. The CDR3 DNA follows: TGCGCCAGCAGCTACCGGACAGGGAAAGAGACCCAGTACTTC.

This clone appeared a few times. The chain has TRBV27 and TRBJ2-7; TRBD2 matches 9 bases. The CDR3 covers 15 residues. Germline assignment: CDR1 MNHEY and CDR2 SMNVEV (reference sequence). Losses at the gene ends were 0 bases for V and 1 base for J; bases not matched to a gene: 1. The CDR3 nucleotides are TGTGCCAGCAGTTTATCGCTAGCGGGGTCCTACGAGCAGTACTTC. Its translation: CASSLSLAGSYEQYF.

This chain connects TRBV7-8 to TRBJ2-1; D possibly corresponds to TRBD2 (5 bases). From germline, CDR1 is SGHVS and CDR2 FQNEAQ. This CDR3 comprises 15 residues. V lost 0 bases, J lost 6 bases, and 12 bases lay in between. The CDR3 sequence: CASSLANLAANEQFF. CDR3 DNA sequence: TGTGCCAGCAGCTTAGCGAATCTAGCTGCCAATGAGCAGTTCTTC.

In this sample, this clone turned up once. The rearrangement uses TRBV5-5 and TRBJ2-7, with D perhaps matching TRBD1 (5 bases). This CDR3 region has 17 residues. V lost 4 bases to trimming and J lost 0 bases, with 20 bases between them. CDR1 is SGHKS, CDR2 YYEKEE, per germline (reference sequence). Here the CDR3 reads CASSTSIYNRNSYEQYF. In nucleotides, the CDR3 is TGTGCCAGCAGCACGTCGATTTACAACAGGAACTCCTACGAGCAGTACTTC.

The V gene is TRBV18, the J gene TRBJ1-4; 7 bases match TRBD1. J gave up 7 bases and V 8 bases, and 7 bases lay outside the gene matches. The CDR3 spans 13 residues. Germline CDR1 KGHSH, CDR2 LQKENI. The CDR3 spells CASPDPGGEKLFF. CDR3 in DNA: TGTGCCAGCCCGGATCCAGGGGGTGAAAAACTGTTTTTT.

The CDR3 is CAWSEQGLGGYTF. The CDR3 coding sequence is TGTGCCTGGAGTGAGCAGGGGTTGGGTGGCTACACCTTC. The rearrangement uses TRBV30 and TRBJ1-2, with a weak D call TRBD1 (6 bases). The CDR3 totals 13 residues. Trimming removed 1 base at V and 7 bases at J, with 13 bases between. The germline CDR1 and CDR2 sequences are GTSNPN and SVGIG (reference sequence).

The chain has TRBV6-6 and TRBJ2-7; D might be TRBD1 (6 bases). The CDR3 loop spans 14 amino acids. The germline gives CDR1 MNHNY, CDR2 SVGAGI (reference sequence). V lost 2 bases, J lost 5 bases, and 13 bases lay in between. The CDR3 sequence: CASSYGGYTHEQYF. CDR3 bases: TGTGCCAGCAGTTACGGGGGCTACACCCACGAGCAGTACTTC.

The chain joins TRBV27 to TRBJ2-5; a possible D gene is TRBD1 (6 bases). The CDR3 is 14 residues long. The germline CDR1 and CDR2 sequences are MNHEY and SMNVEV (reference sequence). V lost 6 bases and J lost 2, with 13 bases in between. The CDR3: CASSPGTLQETQYF. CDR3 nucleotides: TGTGCCAGCAGCCCAGGGACACTACAAGAGACCCAGTACTTC.

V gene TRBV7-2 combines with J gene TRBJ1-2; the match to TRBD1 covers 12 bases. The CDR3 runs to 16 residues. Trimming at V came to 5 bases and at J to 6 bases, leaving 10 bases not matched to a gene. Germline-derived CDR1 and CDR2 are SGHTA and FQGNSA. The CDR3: CASSRGTGGKYNGYTF. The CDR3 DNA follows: TGTGCCAGCAGCCGCGGGACAGGGGGCAAATATAATGGCTACACCTTC.

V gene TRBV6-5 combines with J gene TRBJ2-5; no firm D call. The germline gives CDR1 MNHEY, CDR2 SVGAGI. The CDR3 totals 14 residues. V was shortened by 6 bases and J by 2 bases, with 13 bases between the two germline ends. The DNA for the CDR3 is TGTGCCAGCAGCCGCAGTCGGCGGCAAGAGACCCAGTACTTC. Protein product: CASSRSRRQETQYF.

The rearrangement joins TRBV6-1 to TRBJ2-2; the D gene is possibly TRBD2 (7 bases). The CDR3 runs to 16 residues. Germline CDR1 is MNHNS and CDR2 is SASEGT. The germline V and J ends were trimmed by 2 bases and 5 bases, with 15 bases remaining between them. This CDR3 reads CASSENGGLGTGELFF. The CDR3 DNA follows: TGTGCCAGCAGTGAAAACGGGGGGCTAGGAACCGGGGAGCTGTTTTTT.

CDR3 in DNA: TGTGCCAGCAGCCCAGGGGTACTTAGGAGCGGCTACACCTTC. As protein: CASSPGVLRSGYTF. The chain has TRBV7-2 and TRBJ1-2; perhaps TRBD1 as D (6 bases). This CDR3 contains 14 residues. The V and J ends lost 5 bases and 8 bases respectively, with 18 bases between them. CDR1 is SGHTA and CDR2 is FQGNSA in the germline V gene.

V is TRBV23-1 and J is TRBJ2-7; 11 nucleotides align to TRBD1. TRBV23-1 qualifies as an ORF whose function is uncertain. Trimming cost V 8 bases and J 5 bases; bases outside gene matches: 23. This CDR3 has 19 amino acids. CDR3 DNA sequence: TGCGCCAGCGGAACTACTGAGGGACAGGGGGGCGGCAAGGACCACGAGCAGTACTTC. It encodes CASGTTEGQGGGKDHEQYF.

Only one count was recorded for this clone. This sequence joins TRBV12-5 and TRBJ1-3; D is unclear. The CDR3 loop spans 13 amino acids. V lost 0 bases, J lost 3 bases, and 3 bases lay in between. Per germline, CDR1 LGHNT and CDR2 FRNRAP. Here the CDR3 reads CASGLVRGNTIYF. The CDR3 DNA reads TGTGCTAGTGGTTTGGTTCGTGGAAACACCATATATTTT.

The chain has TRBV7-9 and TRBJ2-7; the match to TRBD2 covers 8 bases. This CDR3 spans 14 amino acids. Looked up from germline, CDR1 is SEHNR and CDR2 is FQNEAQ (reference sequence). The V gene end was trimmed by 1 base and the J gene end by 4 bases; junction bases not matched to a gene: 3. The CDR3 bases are TGTGCCAGCAGCTTAGAGGCGGGAGGATACGAGCAGTACTTC. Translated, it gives CASSLEAGGYEQYF.

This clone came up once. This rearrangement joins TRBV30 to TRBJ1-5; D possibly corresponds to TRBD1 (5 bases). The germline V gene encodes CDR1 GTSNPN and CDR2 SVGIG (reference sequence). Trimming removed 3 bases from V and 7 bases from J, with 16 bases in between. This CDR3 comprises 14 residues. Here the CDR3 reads CAWSPAGGNQPQHF. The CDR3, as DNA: TGTGCCTGGAGCCCTGCTGGGGGGAACCAGCCCCAGCATTTT.

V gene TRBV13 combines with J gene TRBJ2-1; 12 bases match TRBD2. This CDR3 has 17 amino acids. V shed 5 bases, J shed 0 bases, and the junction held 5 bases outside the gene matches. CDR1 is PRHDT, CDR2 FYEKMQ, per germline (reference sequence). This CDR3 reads CASSHGLAGSSYNEQFF. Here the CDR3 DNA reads TGTGCCAGCAGCCACGGACTAGCGGGGAGCTCCTACAATGAGCAGTTCTTC.

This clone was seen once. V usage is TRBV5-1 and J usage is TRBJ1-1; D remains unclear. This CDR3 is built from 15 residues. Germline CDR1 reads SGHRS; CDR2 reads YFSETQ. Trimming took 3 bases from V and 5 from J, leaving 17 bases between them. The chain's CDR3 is CASSSGGLHTTEAFF. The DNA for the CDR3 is TGCGCCAGCAGCTCGGGAGGTCTTCATACGACTGAAGCTTTCTTT.

CDR3 protein: CASSQDGAVPGHNEQFF. The CDR3 DNA is TGCGCCAGCAGCCAAGATGGAGCGGTACCAGGACACAATGAGCAGTTCTTC. This chain links TRBV4-3 with TRBJ2-1; a weak D match, TRBD2 (5 bases). The CDR3 has 17 amino acids. The germline V gene encodes CDR1 LGHNA and CDR2 YSLEER. The V end lost 0 bases, the J end lost 5 bases, and 17 bases lay between the germline ends.

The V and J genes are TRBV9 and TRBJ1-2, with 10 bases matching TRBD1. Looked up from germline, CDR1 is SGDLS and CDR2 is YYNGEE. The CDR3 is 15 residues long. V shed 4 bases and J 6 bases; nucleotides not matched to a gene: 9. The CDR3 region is CASSPNPDRGHGYTF. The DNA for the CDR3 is TGTGCCAGCAGCCCAAACCCCGACAGGGGGCATGGCTACACCTTC.

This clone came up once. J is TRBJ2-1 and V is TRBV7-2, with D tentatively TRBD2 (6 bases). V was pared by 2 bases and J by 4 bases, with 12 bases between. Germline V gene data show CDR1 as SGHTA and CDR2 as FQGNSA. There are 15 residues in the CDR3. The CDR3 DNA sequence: TGTGCCAGCAGCTTAAGTTCGGGGGTGTACAATGAGCAGTTCTTC. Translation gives CASSLSSGVYNEQFF.

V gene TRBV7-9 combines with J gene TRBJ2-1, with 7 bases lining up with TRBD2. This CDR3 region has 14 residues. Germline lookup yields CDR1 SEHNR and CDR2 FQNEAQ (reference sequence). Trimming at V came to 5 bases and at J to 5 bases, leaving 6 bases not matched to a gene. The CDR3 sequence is CASSLPSGDNEQFF. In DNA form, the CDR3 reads TGTGCCAGCAGCCTACCTAGCGGTGACAATGAGCAGTTCTTC.

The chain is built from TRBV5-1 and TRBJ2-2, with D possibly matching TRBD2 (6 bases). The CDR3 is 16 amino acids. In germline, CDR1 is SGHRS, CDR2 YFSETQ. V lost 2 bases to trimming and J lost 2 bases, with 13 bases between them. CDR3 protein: CASSLLASGNTGELFF. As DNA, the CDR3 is TGCGCCAGCAGCTTACTAGCAAGCGGTAACACCGGGGAGCTGTTTTTT.

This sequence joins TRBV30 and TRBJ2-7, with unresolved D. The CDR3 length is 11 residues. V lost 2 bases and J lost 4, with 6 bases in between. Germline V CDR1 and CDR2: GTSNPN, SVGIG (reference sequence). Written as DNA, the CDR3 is TGTGCCTGGAGTCGAGTTTACGAGCAGTACTTC. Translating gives CAWSRVYEQYF. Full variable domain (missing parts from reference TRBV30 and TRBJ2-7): SQTIHQWPATLVQPVGSPLSLECTVEGTSNPNLYWYRQAAGRGLQLLFYSVGIGQISSEVPQNLSASRPQDRQFILSSKKLLLSDSGFYLCAWSRVYEQYFGPGTRLTVT.

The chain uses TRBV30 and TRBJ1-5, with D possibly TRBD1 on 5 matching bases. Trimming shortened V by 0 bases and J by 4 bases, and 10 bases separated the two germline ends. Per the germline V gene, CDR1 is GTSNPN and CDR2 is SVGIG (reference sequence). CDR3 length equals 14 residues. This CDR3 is CAWSVLGGNQPQHF. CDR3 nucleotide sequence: TGTGCCTGGAGTGTTTTGGGGGGAAATCAGCCCCAGCATTTT. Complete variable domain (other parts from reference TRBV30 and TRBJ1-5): SQTIHQWPATLVQPVGSPLSLECTVEGTSNPNLYWYRQAAGRGLQLLFYSVGIGQISSEVPQNLSASRPQDRQFILSSKKLLLSDSGFYLCAWSVLGGNQPQHFGDGTRLSIL.

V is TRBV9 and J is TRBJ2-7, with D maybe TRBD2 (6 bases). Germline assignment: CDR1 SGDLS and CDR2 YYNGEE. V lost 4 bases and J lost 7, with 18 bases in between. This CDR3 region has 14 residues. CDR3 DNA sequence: TGTGCCAGCAGCATCGACGCAGGCCGGGGGGAGCAGTACTTC. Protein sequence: CASSIDAGRGEQYF.